A selection of T cell receptor beta chains follows, all from one sample in a study of blood T cell repertoires in COVID-19. Using immunoSEQ multiplex PCR, the repertoire was profiled, and TCRdb retains in-frame clones only, with some absent. The repertoire has about 200,000 clones, roughly 91% of them found once; the top ten carry 4% to 5%. Input material: peripheral blood. These receptors were taken from a human donor in a cohort sampled during active COVID-19. Each CDR3 is given with its conserved first and last residue. A D gene is named only where the DNA matches it firmly. Size is omitted from some rows. Given values are once, few, many or a class for expanded clones.

cdr3_nt	cdr3_aa	clone_size	d_call	v_call	j_call
TGTGCCAGCAGCTTGGAGCGCCTAGCGGGGGACACTAGCACAGATACGCAGTATTTT	CASSLERLAGDTSTDTQYF	-	TRBD2	TRBV5-6	TRBJ2-3
TGTGCCAGCAGCCGCGGGAGGCTAAGGGGGGAGCTGTTTTTT	CASSRGRLRGELFF	-	TRBD2	TRBV6-2/TRBV6-3	TRBJ2-2
TGTGCCAGCAGCCCCCGAACAGGGTCTGGGGCCAACGTCCTGACTTTC	CASSPRTGSGANVLTF	-	-	TRBV7-2	TRBJ2-6
TGCAGTGCTAGTGGGGGGGGTAGGTGGTACGAGCAGTACTTC	CSASGGGRWYEQYF	-	TRBD2	TRBV20-1	TRBJ2-7
TGTGCCAGCAGTACTGACAGGGTCGTCGGCGAGCAGTACTTC	CASSTDRVVGEQYF	once	TRBD1	TRBV6-5	TRBJ2-7
TGTGCCAGCAGCCCCCTGAGCCTCGGGGTTCACTATGGCTACACCTTC	CASSPLSLGVHYGYTF	-	-	TRBV7-9	TRBJ1-2
TGTGCCAGCTGGGACAGGGGGAACACCGGGGAGCTGTTTTTT	CASWDRGNTGELFF	-	TRBD1	TRBV6-5	TRBJ2-2
TGTGCCAGCAGTTTTTTGGAGGGTGGAGGGCTGGATCAGCCCCAGCATTTT	CASSFLEGGGLDQPQHF	-	-	TRBV27	TRBJ1-5
TGTGCCAGCAGTTTAACAGGGCTAAATCAGCCCCAGCATTTT	CASSLTGLNQPQHF	-	-	TRBV28	TRBJ1-5
TGTGCCAGCGGGGGGGGGACCCAATACGAGCAGTACTTC	CASGGGTQYEQYF	-	TRBD2	TRBV28	TRBJ2-7